What follows are 18 T cell receptor beta chains derived from one specimen sequenced in a study of blood T cells in healthy people across ages. A sample-barcoded 5' primer and a J-beta primer mix were used in a second PCR of roughly 7 to 11 cycles. MiXCR was run by TCRdb on the 5' RACE reads, yielding one entry per CDR3 protein. The data contain approximately 700,000 distinct CDR3 sequences, 32% of them seen just once; the ten biggest clones take up 15%. Specimen: blood. The source of these receptors is an elderly woman in good health.

There are many counts of this clonotype. The chain joins TRBV5-1 to TRBJ2-3; 8 bases align to TRBD2. CDR1 and CDR2 (germline): SGHRS, YFSETQ. The CDR3 covers 16 residues. After removal of 0 bases from V and 0 bases from J, the junction contained 3 bases not matched to a gene. DNA of the CDR3: TGCGCCAGCAGCTTGGACGGCGGGGGGAGCACAGATACGCAGTATTTT. This encodes CASSLDGGGSTDTQYF.

V and J are TRBV7-6 and TRBJ2-5; 9 bases map to TRBD2. The germline V gene has CDR1 SGHVS and CDR2 FNYEAQ. This CDR3 region has 19 residues. Trimming removed 5 bases from V and 5 bases from J; junction bases left unmatched: 21. The CDR3 nucleotides are TGTGCCAGCAGCCAATCTTTATGGGGGAGCGGGGGGTCCGGGGAGACCCAGTACTTC. Protein sequence: CASSQSLWGSGGSGETQYF.

The chain combines TRBV12-3 or TRBV12-4 with TRBJ2-3, with D possibly TRBD1 on 6 matching bases. CDR3 size: 14 residues. V was trimmed by 6 bases and J by 2 bases, leaving 12 bases between them. The CDR3 is CASRWTDSTDTQYF. Here the CDR3 DNA reads TGTGCCAGCAGATGGACAGACTCCACAGATACGCAGTATTTT.

The chain recombines TRBV27 with TRBJ2-1; TRBD1 aligns across 8 bases. The J call is doubtful: the DNA matches TRBJ2-7 better. The germline V gene encodes CDR1 MNHEY and CDR2 SMNVEV (reference sequence). CDR3 length: 16 amino acids. CDR3 in amino acids: CASTSYSSGQGGEQYF. Written as DNA, the CDR3 is TGTGCCAGCACCTCTTATTCATCCGGACAGGGCGGCGAGCAGTACTTC.

Many counts were recorded for this clonotype. The chain couples TRBV29-1 to TRBJ1-2; no clear D. The CDR3 totals 12 residues. V was cut by 4 bases and J by 2 bases, with 8 bases left in between. Germline assignment: CDR1 SQVTM and CDR2 ANQGSEA. CDR3 region: CSVVRVNYGYTF. Written as DNA, the CDR3 is TGCAGCGTTGTTCGGGTGAACTATGGCTACACCTTC.

This clonotype was found many times. The rearrangement joins TRBV5-5 to TRBJ1-2; tentative D call: TRBD1 (6 bases). V lost 1 base and J 7 bases, leaving 11 bases between the germline ends. The germline V gene has CDR1 SGHKS and CDR2 YYEKEE (reference sequence). CDR3 size: 13 residues. The CDR3 DNA reads TGTGCCAGCAGCTTGTCTATACAGGGTGGCTACACCTTC. It translates to CASSLSIQGGYTF.

This clonotype was seen a few times. The rearrangement joins TRBV3-1 to TRBJ1-5; possible D gene TRBD1, 6 bases. Trimming left V 1 base short and J 7 bases short, with 8 bases between. Germline assignment: CDR1 LGHDT and CDR2 YNNKEL (reference sequence). The CDR3 consists of 13 residues. CDR3 in amino acids: CASSQAGAQPQHF. For the CDR3, the DNA is TGTGCCAGCAGCCAAGCAGGGGCACAGCCCCAGCATTTT.

This clonotype was counted a few times. Given a much more abundant clone one base away, this may be a read error. The chain combines TRBV3-1 with TRBJ2-3; 9 bases agree with TRBD2. The length of the CDR3 is 14 residues. The junction had 3 bases not matched to a gene; V was cut back by 4 bases and J by 4 bases. The V gene's germline CDR1 is LGHDT and CDR2 YNNKEL (reference sequence). CDR3 loop: CASSRRTSADTQYF. The CDR3 bases are TGTGCCAGCAGCCGGAGGACTAGCGCAGATACGCAGTATTTT.

This clonotype has just one count. V gene TRBV6-5 combines with J gene TRBJ2-3, with 11 positions matching TRBD2. CDR3 length: 17 residues. V lost 2 bases, J lost 4 bases, and 8 bases stayed unmatched. The germline CDR1 and CDR2 sequences are MNHEY and SVGAGI. CDR3 sequence reads: CASSYATSGRSADTQYF. The CDR3 nucleotides are TGTGCCAGCAGTTACGCTACTAGCGGGAGAAGTGCAGATACGCAGTATTTT.

This clonotype was counted many times. The V gene is TRBV7-2, the J gene TRBJ2-4, with D possibly TRBD1 on 6 matching bases. Germline CDR1 SGHTA, CDR2 FQGNSA. Trimming cost V 2 bases and J 1 base, with 6 bases left between them. This CDR3 spans 14 amino acids. The CDR3 sequence: CASSLQGAKNIQYF. DNA of the CDR3: TGTGCCAGCAGCTTACAGGGGGCCAAAAACATTCAGTACTTC.

The chain recombines TRBV9 with TRBJ1-6; no definite D call. From germline, CDR1 is SGDLS and CDR2 YYNGEE. The CDR3 extends over 13 amino acids. Trimming removed 2 bases from V and 10 bases from J, with 10 bases in between. DNA for the CDR3: TGTGCCAGCAGCGTCCTCCCGAAGTCACCCCTCCACTTT. Translated: CASSVLPKSPLHF. Based on the CDR3 plus reference TRBV9 and TRBJ1-6, the full variable domain is DSGVTQTPKHLITATGQRVTLRCSPRSGDLSVYWYQQSLDQGLQFLIQYYNGEERAKGNILERFSAQQFPDLHSELNLSSLELGDSALYFCASSVLPKSPLHFGNGTRLTVT.

J is TRBJ1-5 and V is TRBV7-2; D gene ambiguous. From germline, CDR1 is SGHTA and CDR2 FQGNSA. V was shortened by 0 bases and J by 5 bases, with 11 bases between the two germline ends. The CDR3 spans 15 residues. In DNA form, the CDR3 reads TGTGCCAGCAGCTTAGCGGCAGGAAAATATCAGCCCCAGCATTTT. It yields the protein CASSLAAGKYQPQHF.

Comment on this clonotype: Because the CDR3 is missing its conserved closing phenylalanine or tryptophan, this is likely a read error. The CDR3 nucleotides read TGTGCCAGCAGCTTAGAAGGGACAGACACCGGGGAGCTGTTTGTT. It translates to CASSLEGTDTGELFV. V and J are TRBV7-9 and TRBJ2-2, with 7 bases fitting TRBD1. This CDR3 contains 15 residues. V shed 1 base, J shed 3 bases, and the junction held 2 bases outside the gene matches. Germline V gene sequence: CDR1 SEHNR, CDR2 FQNEAQ (reference sequence).

This chain links TRBV7-2 with TRBJ2-7; the D gene is possibly TRBD2 (6 bases). V lost 5 bases to trimming and J lost 10 bases, with 21 bases between them. The germline gives CDR1 SGHTA, CDR2 FQGNSA. This CDR3 contains 14 residues. The CDR3 nucleotides read TGTGCCAGCAGCCCCCAAACCGGGACTCCTCCTCAGTACTTC. Translation gives CASSPQTGTPPQYF.

This clonotype has ten or more counts. CDR3 residues: CASRWDSGTDTQYF. The CDR3 DNA sequence: TGTGCCAGCAGGTGGGACTCTGGCACAGATACGCAGTATTTT. The chain is built from TRBV7-2 and TRBJ2-3, with D perhaps TRBD2 (6 bases). The V gene's germline CDR1 is SGHTA and CDR2 FQGNSA. CDR3 length equals 14 residues. V shed 6 bases and J shed 1 base, with 11 bases lying between them.

The table lists this clonotype with many counts. Being one base from a much bigger clone, this may be a read error. The genes are TRBV7-9 and TRBJ2-1, with 11 bases identical to TRBD2. The J call may not be correct, given that the DNA end is closer to TRBJ2-7. The CDR3 length is 16 residues. Germline lookup yields CDR1 SEHNR and CDR2 FQNEAQ (reference sequence). The CDR3 coding sequence is TGTGCCAGCAGTTATAGCGGGGGGGCCTCCTACAATGAGCAGTACTTC. As protein: CASSYSGGASYNEQYF.

The sample holds a few counts of this clonotype. The V and J genes are TRBV7-2 and TRBJ1-6, with 10 positions matching TRBD1. This CDR3 comprises 19 residues. V dropped 5 bases and J dropped 7; count of bases not matched to a gene: 17. Germline loops: CDR1 SGHTA, CDR2 FQGNSA. Here the CDR3 reads CASSTRPRDRGRRNSPLHF. The CDR3 DNA reads as TGTGCCAGCAGCACCAGACCCCGGGACAGGGGTAGGAGGAATTCACCCCTCCACTTT.

This clonotype has ten or more counts. J is TRBJ1-6 and V is TRBV6-6; no firm D call. CDR1 is MNHNY, CDR2 SVGAGI, per germline (reference sequence). This CDR3 is 12 amino acids long. Trimming removed 7 bases from V and 10 bases from J, with 11 bases in between. Here the CDR3 reads CASMASRSPLHF. CDR3 DNA: TGTGCCAGCATGGCTAGTCGATCACCCCTCCACTTT.